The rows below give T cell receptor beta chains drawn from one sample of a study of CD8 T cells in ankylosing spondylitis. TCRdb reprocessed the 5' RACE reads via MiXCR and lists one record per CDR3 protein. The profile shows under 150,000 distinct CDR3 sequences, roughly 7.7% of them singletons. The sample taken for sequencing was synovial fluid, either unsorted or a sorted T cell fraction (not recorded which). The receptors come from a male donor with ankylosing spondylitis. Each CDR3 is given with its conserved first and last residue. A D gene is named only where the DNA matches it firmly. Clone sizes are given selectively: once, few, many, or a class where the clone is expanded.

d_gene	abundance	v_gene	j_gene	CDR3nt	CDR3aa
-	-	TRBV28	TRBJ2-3	TGTGCCAGCAGTCTCCGGATGGGCGGGGCAGATACGCAGTATTTT	CASSLRMGGADTQYF
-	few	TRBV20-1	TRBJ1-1	TGCAGTGCTAGCCCCCCGGGGAGGGGGACTGAAGCTTTCTTT	CSASPPGRGTEAFF
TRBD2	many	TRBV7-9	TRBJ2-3	TGTGCCAGCAGCCCAGCGGGACGGAGCACAGATACGCAGTATTTT	CASSPAGRSTDTQYF
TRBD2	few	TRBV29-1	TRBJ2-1	TGCAGCGTTCTTAAGGCGGGGGGGCCGAATGAGCAGTTCTTC	CSVLKAGGPNEQFF
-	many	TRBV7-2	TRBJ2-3	TGTGCCAGCAGCTTACAATTTATCGGCACAGATACGCAGTATTTT	CASSLQFIGTDTQYF
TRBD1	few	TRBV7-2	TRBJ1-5	TGTGCCAGCAGCCCAGGGGGGGGGTCGAATCAGCCCCAGCATTTT	CASSPGGGSNQPQHF
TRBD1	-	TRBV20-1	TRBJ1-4	TGCAGTGCTATCTTACAGGGGTTTAATGAAAAACTGTTTTTT	CSAILQGFNEKLFF
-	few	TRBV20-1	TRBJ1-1	TGCAGTGCTAGAGAGGGAGCTGCTGAAGCTTTCTTT	CSAREGAAEAFF
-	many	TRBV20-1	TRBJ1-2	TGCAGTGCTAGCGCCGGCTCAATGTTAGGGGGCTACACCTTC	CSASAGSMLGGYTF
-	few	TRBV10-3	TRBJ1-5	TGTGCCATCAGTGAGCAGGGGAACCCTCAGCCCCAGCATTTT	CAISEQGNPQPQHF
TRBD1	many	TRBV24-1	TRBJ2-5	TGTGCCACCAGCGCGTCGCGACAGGGAATATTTGAGACCCAGTACTTC	CATSASRQGIFETQYF
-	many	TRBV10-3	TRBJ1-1	TGTGCCATCAGTGAACGGGGCACTGAAGCTTTCTTT	CAISERGTEAFF
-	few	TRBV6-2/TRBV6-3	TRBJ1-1	TGTGCCAGCAGGTCGTTGAACACTGAAGCTTTCTTT	CASRSLNTEAFF